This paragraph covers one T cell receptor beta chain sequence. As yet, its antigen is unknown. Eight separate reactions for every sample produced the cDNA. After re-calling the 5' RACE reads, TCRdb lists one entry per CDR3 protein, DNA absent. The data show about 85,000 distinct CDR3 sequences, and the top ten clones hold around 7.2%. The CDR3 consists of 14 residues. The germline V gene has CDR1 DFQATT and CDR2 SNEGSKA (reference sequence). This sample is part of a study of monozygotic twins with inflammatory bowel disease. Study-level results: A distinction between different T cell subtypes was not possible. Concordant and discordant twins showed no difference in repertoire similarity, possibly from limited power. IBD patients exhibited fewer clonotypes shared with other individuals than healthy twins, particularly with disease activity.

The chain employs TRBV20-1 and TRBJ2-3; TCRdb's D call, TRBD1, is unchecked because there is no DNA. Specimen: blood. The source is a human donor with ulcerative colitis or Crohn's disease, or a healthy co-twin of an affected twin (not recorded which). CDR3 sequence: CSAFGRLLTDTQYF.